A single sample gave rise to the 19 T cell receptor beta chains below, sequenced in a study of PD-L1 blockade in urothelial cancer. Using immunoSEQ multiplex PCR, the repertoire was profiled, and TCRdb retains in-frame clones only, with some absent. The sample includes 30,000 to 40,000 clones, around 84% of them seen just once. The starting material was PBMCs, obtained around atezolizumab (anti-PD-L1) treatment. Source of these receptors: a man aged 60 to 69 with urothelial cancer.

V usage is TRBV6-5 and J usage is TRBJ2-7; TRBD1 aligns across 7 bases. Germline trimming cut 6 bases from V and 4 bases from J; bases unmatched to any gene: 9. Germline CDR1 and CDR2: MNHEY and SVGAGI. The CDR3 spans 14 residues. CDR3 loop: CASSQRQGSYEQYF. CDR3 bases: TGTGCCAGCAGCCAGAGACAGGGTAGTTACGAGCAGTACTTC.

This clone has just a few counts. The chain carries TRBV5-1 and TRBJ2-6; a possible D gene is TRBD2 (5 bases). V was clipped by 3 bases and J by 2 bases, with 9 bases between them. Germline-derived CDR1 and CDR2 are SGHRS and YFSETQ. This CDR3 comprises 15 residues. The CDR3 reads CASSSGYPGANVLTF. CDR3 coding DNA: TGCGCCAGCAGCTCGGGGTACCCTGGGGCCAACGTCCTGACTTTC. The variable domain in full, completed from reference TRBV5-1 and TRBJ2-6, reads KAGVTQTPRYLIKTRGQQVTLSCSPISGHRSVSWYQQTPGQGLQFLFEYFSETQRNKGNFPGRFSGRQFSNSRSEMNVSTLELGDSALYLCASSSGYPGANVLTFGAGSRLTVL.

The chain employs TRBV18 and TRBJ2-7; TRBD1 aligns across 8 bases. This CDR3 comprises 15 residues. Losses at the gene ends were 4 bases for V and 4 bases for J; bases not matched to a gene: 9. The germline V gene encodes CDR1 KGHSH and CDR2 LQKENI. CDR3: CASSLGQGSTYEQYF. The CDR3 DNA reads TGTGCCAGCTCACTCGGACAGGGAAGTACATACGAGCAGTACTTC.

The chain is built from TRBV19 and TRBJ1-2; 10 bases agree with TRBD1. Germline assignment: CDR1 LNHDA and CDR2 SQIVND (reference sequence). V lost 3 bases, J lost 3 bases, and 10 bases stayed unmatched. This CDR3 has 17 residues. The CDR3 sequence: CASSMGQGSPVDYGYTF. Written as DNA, the CDR3 is TGTGCCAGTAGTATGGGACAGGGGAGTCCCGTTGACTATGGCTACACCTTC.

This clone was detected a few times. This chain links TRBV7-8 with TRBJ2-6, with 9 bases lining up with TRBD1. Germline CDR1 and CDR2: SGHVS and FQNEAQ. Trimming cost V 5 bases and J 0 bases; bases outside gene matches: 5. The CDR3 length is 17 residues. For the CDR3, the DNA is TGTGCCAGCAGCGTGGGACAGGGATACTCTGGGGCCAACGTCCTGACTTTC. Translating it yields CASSVGQGYSGANVLTF.

This clone was found once. The V call is TRBV30, the J call TRBJ1-1; D is uncertain. CDR1 is GTSNPN, CDR2 SVGIG, per germline (reference sequence). The CDR3 sequence is 14 residues long. V lost 0 bases and J 5 bases, leaving 13 bases between the germline ends. The CDR3: CAWSVDGRGTEAFF. In nucleotides, the CDR3 is TGTGCCTGGAGTGTAGATGGTAGAGGGACTGAAGCTTTCTTT.

The rearrangement links TRBV6-5 to TRBJ1-1; D perhaps matches TRBD1 (6 bases). V was shortened by 2 bases and J by 0 bases, with 7 bases between the two germline ends. There are 14 residues in the CDR3. Germline-derived CDR1 and CDR2 are MNHEY and SVGAGI. The CDR3 DNA reads as TGTGCCAGCAGTTACGGGACAATGAACACTGAAGCTTTCTTT. Translation gives CASSYGTMNTEAFF.

This chain connects TRBV7-8 to TRBJ1-1, with D perhaps matching TRBD1 (6 bases). Trimming took 5 bases from V and 6 from J, leaving 13 bases between them. The V gene's germline CDR1 is SGHVS and CDR2 FQNEAQ. The CDR3 totals 13 residues. CDR3 DNA: TGTGCCAGCAGCCTACCTTGGGGGCCTGAAGCTTTCTTT. It specifies CASSLPWGPEAFF.

The chain links TRBV5-4 to TRBJ2-2, with 10 nucleotides matching TRBD1. The germline gives CDR1 SGHNT, CDR2 YYREEE (reference sequence). V lost 4 bases to trimming and J lost 1 base; unmatched junction nucleotides: 4. The CDR3 runs 16 residues. This CDR3 is CASSPRDRGNTGELFF. In DNA, the CDR3 is TGTGCCAGCAGCCCGAGGGACAGGGGGAACACCGGGGAGCTGTTTTTT.

The chain carries TRBV7-9 and TRBJ2-7; the D gene is possibly TRBD2 (5 bases). CDR3 size: 13 residues. Germline assignment: CDR1 SEHNR and CDR2 FQNEAQ (reference sequence). Between the trimmed V and J ends, which lost 2 bases and 2 bases, there was a span of 7 bases. DNA of the CDR3: TGTGCCAGCAGCTTAACCGGGACCTACGAGCAGTACTTC. Encoded protein: CASSLTGTYEQYF.

The V and J genes are TRBV7-2 and TRBJ1-2, with D hard to call. V lost 5 bases, J lost 0 bases, and 10 bases lay in between. The CDR3 sequence is 14 residues long. Germline CDR1 is SGHTA and CDR2 is FQGNSA. CDR3 coding DNA: TGTGCCAGCAGCATTTCGCAGACTAACTATGGCTACACCTTC. The encoded protein is CASSISQTNYGYTF. Full variable domain (rest looked up from reference TRBV7-2 and TRBJ1-2): GAGVSQSPSNKVTEKGKDVELRCDPISGHTALYWYRQSLGQGLEFLIYFQGNSAPDKSGLPSDRFSAERTGGSVSTLTIQRTQQEDSAVYLCASSISQTNYGYTFGSGTRLTVV.

The chain has TRBV19 and TRBJ2-1; 11 bases map to TRBD2. The germline V gene encodes CDR1 LNHDA and CDR2 SQIVND (reference sequence). V lost 4 bases to trimming and J lost 9 bases; unmatched junction nucleotides: 14. CDR3 length: 17 amino acids. CDR3 region: CASSRSLAGGPGSEQFF. CDR3 nucleotide sequence: TGTGCCAGTAGTAGATCTTTAGCGGGGGGGCCGGGGAGTGAGCAGTTCTTC.

This clone was detected only once. The rearrangement uses TRBV2 and TRBJ1-2; 7 bases align to TRBD1. V shed 6 bases, J shed 4 bases, and the junction held 11 bases outside the gene matches. Germline CDR1 SNHLY, CDR2 FYNNEI. There are 15 residues in the CDR3. The CDR3 is CASRGNPGTAYGYTF. The DNA of the CDR3 is TGTGCCAGCAGGGGCAACCCCGGGACAGCCTATGGCTACACCTTC.

This chain links TRBV7-8 with TRBJ2-1; TRBD1 matches 7 bases. This CDR3 region has 16 residues. From germline, CDR1 is SGHVS and CDR2 FQNEAQ. Trimming took 1 base from V and 14 from J; bases not matched to a gene: 17. The CDR3 nucleotides are TGTGCCAGCAGCTTAGTGGGGCAGGGGGTTCCCACTATCAAGTTCTTC. Encoded protein: CASSLVGQGVPTIKFF.

In this sample, this clone turned up once. The rearrangement links TRBV2 to TRBJ2-3; D is unclear. Germline V gene lookup returns CDR1 SNHLY and CDR2 FYNNEI. The CDR3 has 16 amino acids. Trimming pared 1 base from V and 0 bases from J, leaving 11 bases between. CDR3 sequence (DNA): TGTGCCAGCAGTGAAGGCTTAGCCCCGAGCACAGATACGCAGTATTTT. Its protein product is CASSEGLAPSTDTQYF.

This sequence joins TRBV12-5 and TRBJ2-3; D perhaps matches TRBD2 (5 bases). V dropped 6 bases and J dropped 0 bases, with 10 bases sitting between them. The CDR3 spans 14 residues. CDR1 and CDR2 from the germline V gene are LGHNT and FRNRAP. The CDR3 DNA follows: TGTGCTAGTGGGCACGGGGAGAGCACAGATACGCAGTATTTT. Translating gives CASGHGESTDTQYF.

By sample share, this clone is large (0.1 to 1%). This chain uses TRBV27 with TRBJ1-1; perhaps TRBD1 as D (6 bases). Trimming shortened V by 4 bases and J by 0 bases, and 15 bases separated the two germline ends. From germline, CDR1 is MNHEY and CDR2 SMNVEV (reference sequence). The CDR3 runs to 16 residues. The CDR3 region is CASSSYRVSLNTEAFF. The DNA of the CDR3 is TGTGCCAGCAGTTCCTACAGGGTTTCCTTGAACACTGAAGCTTTCTTT.

Regarding this clone: At one end, the junction sequence differs from germline, possibly due to a read error. The chain combines TRBV7-8 with TRBJ2-4, with D tentatively TRBD1 (6 bases). The CDR3 is made up of 13 amino acids. Germline CDR1 is SGHVS and CDR2 is FQNEAQ. CDR3 nucleotides: TGTGCCAGCAGCAACCCGGGACACGGAAATTCGGACTTC. This gives the protein CASSNPGHGNSDF.

The chain carries TRBV9 and TRBJ2-2, with 10 bases that match TRBD2. V gave up 4 bases and J gave up 6 bases; unmatched junction bases: 9. Germline values: CDR1 SGDLS, CDR2 YYNGEE. The CDR3 is 16 residues long. The CDR3 here is CASSSRSGGVPGELFF. CDR3 DNA sequence: TGTGCCAGCAGCTCCAGGAGCGGGGGGGTCCCCGGGGAGCTGTTTTTT.